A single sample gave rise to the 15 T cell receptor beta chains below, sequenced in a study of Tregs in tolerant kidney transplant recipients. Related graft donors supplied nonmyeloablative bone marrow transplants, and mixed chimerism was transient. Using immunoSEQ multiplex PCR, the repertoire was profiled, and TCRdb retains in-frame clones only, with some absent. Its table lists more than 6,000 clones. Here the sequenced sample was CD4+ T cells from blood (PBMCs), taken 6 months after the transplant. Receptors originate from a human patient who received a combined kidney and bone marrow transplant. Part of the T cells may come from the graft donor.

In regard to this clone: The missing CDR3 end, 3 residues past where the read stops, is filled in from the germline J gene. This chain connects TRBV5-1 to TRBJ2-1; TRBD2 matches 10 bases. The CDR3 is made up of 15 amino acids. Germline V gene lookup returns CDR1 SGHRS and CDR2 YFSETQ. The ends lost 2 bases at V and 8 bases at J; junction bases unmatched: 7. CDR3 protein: CASSFSSGSYHEQFF. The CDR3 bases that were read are TGCGCCAGCAGCTTTTCTAGCGGGAGTTACCATGAG.

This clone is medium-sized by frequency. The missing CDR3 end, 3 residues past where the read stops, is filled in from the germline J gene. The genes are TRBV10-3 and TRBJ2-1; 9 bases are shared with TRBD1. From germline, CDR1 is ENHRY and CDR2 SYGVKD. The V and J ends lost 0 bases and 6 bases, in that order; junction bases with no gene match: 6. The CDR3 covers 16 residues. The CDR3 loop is CAISESNRGRVNEQFF. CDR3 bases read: TGTGCCATCAGTGAGTCGAACAGGGGGCGGGTCAATGAG.

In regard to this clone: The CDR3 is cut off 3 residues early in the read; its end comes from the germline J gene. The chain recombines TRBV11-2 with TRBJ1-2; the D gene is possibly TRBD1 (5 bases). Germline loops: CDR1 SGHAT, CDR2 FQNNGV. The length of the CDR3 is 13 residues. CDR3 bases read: TGTGCCAGCAGCCCAATACGACAGTGGGGC. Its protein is CASSPIRQWG. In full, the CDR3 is CASSPIRQWGYTF.

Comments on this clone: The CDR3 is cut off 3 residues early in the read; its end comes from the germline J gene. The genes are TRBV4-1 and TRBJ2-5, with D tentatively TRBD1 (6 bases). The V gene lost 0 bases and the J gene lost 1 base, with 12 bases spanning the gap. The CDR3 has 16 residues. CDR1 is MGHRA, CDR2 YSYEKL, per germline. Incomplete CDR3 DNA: TGCGCCAGCAGCCAAGATCATGTAGGGGGCCAAGAGACC. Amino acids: CASSQDHVGGQET. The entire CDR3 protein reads CASSQDHVGGQETQYF.

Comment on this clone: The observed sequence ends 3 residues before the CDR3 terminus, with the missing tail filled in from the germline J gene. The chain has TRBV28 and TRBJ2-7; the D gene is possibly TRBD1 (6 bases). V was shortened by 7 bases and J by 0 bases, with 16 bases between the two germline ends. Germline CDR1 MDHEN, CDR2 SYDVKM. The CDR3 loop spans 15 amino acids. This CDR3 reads CASTPNRVNSYEQYF. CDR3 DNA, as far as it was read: TGTGCCAGCACCCCAAACAGGGTTAACTCCTACGAG.

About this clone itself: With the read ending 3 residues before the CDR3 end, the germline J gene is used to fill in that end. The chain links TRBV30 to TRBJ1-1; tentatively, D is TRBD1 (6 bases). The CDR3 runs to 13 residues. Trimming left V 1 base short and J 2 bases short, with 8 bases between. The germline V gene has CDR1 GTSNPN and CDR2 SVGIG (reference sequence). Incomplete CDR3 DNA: TGTGCCTGGAGTGGACAGGCTAACACTGAA. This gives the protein CAWSGQANTE. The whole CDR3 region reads CAWSGQANTEAFF.

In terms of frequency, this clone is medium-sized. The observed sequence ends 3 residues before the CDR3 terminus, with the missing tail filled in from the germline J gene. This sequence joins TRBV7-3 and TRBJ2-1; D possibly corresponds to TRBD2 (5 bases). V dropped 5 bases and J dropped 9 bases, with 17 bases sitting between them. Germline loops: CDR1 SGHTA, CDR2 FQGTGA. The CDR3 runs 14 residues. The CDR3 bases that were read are TGTGCCAGCAGCGTAGCCCCGCTAGCAGTTGAG. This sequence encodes CASSVAPLAVE. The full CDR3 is CASSVAPLAVEQFF.

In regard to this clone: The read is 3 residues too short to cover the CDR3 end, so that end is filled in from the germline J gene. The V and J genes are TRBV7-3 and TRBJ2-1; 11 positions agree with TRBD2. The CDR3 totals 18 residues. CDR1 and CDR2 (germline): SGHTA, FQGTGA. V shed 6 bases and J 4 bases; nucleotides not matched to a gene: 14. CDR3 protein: CASRHPRLAGSGYNEQFF. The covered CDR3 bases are TGTGCCAGCAGGCACCCCCGACTAGCGGGGAGTGGGTACAATGAG. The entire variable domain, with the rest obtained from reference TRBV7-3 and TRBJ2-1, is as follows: GAGVSQTPSNKVTEKGKYVELRCDPISGHTALYWYRQSLGQGPEFLIYFQGTGAADDSGLPNDRFFAVRPEGSVSTLKIQRTERGDSAVYLCASRHPRLAGSGYNEQFFGPGTRLTVL.

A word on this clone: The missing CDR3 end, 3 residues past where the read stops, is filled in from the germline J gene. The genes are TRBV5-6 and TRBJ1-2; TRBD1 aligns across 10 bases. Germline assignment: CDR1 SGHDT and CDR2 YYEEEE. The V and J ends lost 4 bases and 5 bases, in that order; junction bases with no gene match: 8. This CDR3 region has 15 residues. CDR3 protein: CASSNRDRGFYGYTF. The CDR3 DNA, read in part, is TGTGCCAGCAGCAACCGGGACAGGGGCTTTTATGGC.

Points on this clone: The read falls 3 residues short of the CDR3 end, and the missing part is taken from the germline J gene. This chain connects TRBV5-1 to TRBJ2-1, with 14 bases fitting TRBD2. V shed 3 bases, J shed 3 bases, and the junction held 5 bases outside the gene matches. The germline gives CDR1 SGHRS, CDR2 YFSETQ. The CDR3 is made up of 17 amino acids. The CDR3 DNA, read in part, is TGCGCCAGCAGCTATTCGGGACTAGCGGGGGTCTACAATGAG. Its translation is CASSYSGLAGVYNE. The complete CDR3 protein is CASSYSGLAGVYNEQFF.

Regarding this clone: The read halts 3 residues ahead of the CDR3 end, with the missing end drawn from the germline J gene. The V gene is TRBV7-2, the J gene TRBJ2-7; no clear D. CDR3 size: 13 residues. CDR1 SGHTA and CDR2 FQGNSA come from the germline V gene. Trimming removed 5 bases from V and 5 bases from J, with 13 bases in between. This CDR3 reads CASSPYEIHEQYF. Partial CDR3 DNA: TGTGCCAGCAGCCCCTATGAGATACACGAG. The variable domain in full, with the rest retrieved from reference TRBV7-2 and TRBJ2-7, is GAGVSQSPSNKVTEKGKDVELRCDPISGHTALYWYRQSLGQGLEFLIYFQGNSAPDKSGLPSDRFSAERTGGSVSTLTIQRTQQEDSAVYLCASSPYEIHEQYFGPGTRLTVT.

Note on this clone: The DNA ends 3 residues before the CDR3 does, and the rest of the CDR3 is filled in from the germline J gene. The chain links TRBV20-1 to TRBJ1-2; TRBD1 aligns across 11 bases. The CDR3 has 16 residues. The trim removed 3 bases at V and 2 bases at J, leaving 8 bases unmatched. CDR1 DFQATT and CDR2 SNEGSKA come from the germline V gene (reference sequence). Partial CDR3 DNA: TGCAGTGCTAGTGGGGGGACAGGGGGTTGGAACTATGGC. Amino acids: CSASGGTGGWNYG. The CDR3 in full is CSASGGTGGWNYGYTF.

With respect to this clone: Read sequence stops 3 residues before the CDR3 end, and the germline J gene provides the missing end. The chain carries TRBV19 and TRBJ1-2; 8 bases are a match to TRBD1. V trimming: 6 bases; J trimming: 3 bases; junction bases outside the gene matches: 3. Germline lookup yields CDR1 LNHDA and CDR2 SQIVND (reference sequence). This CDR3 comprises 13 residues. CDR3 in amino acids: CASRPDRDYGYTF. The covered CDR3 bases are TGTGCCAGTAGGCCGGACAGGGACTATGGC.

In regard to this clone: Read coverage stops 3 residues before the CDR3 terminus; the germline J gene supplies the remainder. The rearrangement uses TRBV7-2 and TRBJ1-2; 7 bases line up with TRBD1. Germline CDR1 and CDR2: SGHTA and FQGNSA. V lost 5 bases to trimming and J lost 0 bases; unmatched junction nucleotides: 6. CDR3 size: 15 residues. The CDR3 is CASSGDRVSNYGYTF. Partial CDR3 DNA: TGTGCCAGCAGCGGAGACAGGGTGTCTAACTATGGC. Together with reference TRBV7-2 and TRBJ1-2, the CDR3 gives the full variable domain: GAGVSQSPSNKVTEKGKDVELRCDPISGHTALYWYRQSLGQGLEFLIYFQGNSAPDKSGLPSDRFSAERTGGSVSTLTIQRTQQEDSAVYLCASSGDRVSNYGYTFGSGTRLTVV.

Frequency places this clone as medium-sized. The CDR3 region is CSVDIGSGSAGELFF. CDR3 DNA (partial): TGCAGCGTTGATATAGGTAGCGGGAGCGCCGGGGAG. The genes are TRBV29-1 and TRBJ2-2; 9 bases map to TRBD2. The CDR3 end falls 3 residues outside the read, so it is completed with the germline J gene. This CDR3 is 15 amino acids long. Germline CDR1 and CDR2: SQVTM and ANQGSEA. The V gene end was trimmed by 3 bases and the J gene end by 6 bases; junction bases not matched to a gene: 8.